A selection of T cell receptor beta chains follows, all from one sample in a study of cytomegalovirus exposure and HLA in healthy donors. The repertoire was sequenced with immunoSEQ multiplex PCR; TCRdb's copy has only in-frame clones and lacks some. Of 90,000 or so clones in the sample, around 77% were seen once. Sequencing was carried out using PBMCs. The source is a boy aged 10-17 years in good health and CMV-seronegative. Each CDR3 is given with its conserved first and last residue. D genes are given only for firm matches. For some rows the clone size is stated as once, few or many, or as a class when expanded; others skip it.

J	V	size	length	D	DNA	CDR3
TRBJ1-6	TRBV7-6	few	14	TRBD1	TGTGCCAGCAGCACAACAGGGGTGGATTCACCCCTCCACTTT	CASSTTGVDSPLHF
TRBJ2-3	TRBV6-4	.	15	TRBD1	TGTGCCAGCAGTTCCGGGACAGGGGGAGCAGATACGCAGTATTTT	CASSSGTGGADTQYF
TRBJ1-1	TRBV28	.	15	.	TGTGCCAGCAGAACTCCACAGGGAATGAACACTGAAGCTTTCTTT	CASRTPQGMNTEAFF
TRBJ2-7	TRBV7-2	.	16	TRBD2	TGTGCCAGCAGCTTAGCGGTGGCGGGGGGTTTGTACGAGCAGTACTTC	CASSLAVAGGLYEQYF
TRBJ2-2	TRBV5-4	.	15	.	TGTGCCAGCAGCTTGATCGCAGGGAACACCGGGGAGCTGTTTTTT	CASSLIAGNTGELFF
TRBJ2-7	TRBV9	.	15	TRBD1	TGTGCCAGCAGCGTAGCCGGGACAGGGTCCTACGAGCAGTACTTC	CASSVAGTGSYEQYF
TRBJ2-1	TRBV4-3	.	16	TRBD2	TGCGCCAGCAGCCAAACCGCTAGCGGGAGCTTCAATGAGCAGTTCTTC	CASSQTASGSFNEQFF
TRBJ2-3	TRBV7-2	.	14	TRBD2	TGTGCCAGCAGCTTGGGGACTAGCGGAGATACGCAGTATTTT	CASSLGTSGDTQYF
TRBJ1-1	TRBV9	.	13	.	TGTGCCAGCAGCGCGACAGGTCGCACTGAAGCTTTCTTT	CASSATGRTEAFF
TRBJ2-2	TRBV18	few	17	TRBD1	TGTGCCAGCTCACGAGAGCAGGGGGCTGTGAACACCGGGGAGCTGTTTTTT	CASSREQGAVNTGELFF
TRBJ2-7	TRBV30	.	11	.	TGTGCCTGGAGCTTATACTACGAGCAGTACTTC	CAWSLYYEQYF
TRBJ1-4	TRBV25-1	.	15	.	TGTGCCAGCAGTGAATCCCGGGGGGGCGATGAAAAACTGTTTTTT	CASSESRGGDEKLFF
TRBJ1-2	TRBV11-2	.	19	TRBD1	TGTGCCAGCAGCGGAATAAGGCCGCGGGACAGGGAGTTCAGCTATGGCTACACCTTC	CASSGIRPRDREFSYGYTF
TRBJ1-2	TRBV5-1	.	13	TRBD1	TGCGCCAGCAGCAGTGGACAGGTACCCGGCTACACCTTC	CASSSGQVPGYTF
TRBJ2-7	TRBV7-9	.	14	TRBD1	TGTGCCAGCTCCGAACAGGGGGCGGGCTACGAGCAGTACTTC	CASSEQGAGYEQYF
TRBJ2-1	TRBV1	.	14	.	TGCACCAGCAGCCAAGGTACGATAGAGGGTGAGCAGTTCTTC	CTSSQGTIEGEQFF
TRBJ1-5	TRBV2	.	13	.	TGTGCCAGCCATTACAGCTACCAACAGCCCCAGCATTTT	CASHYSYQQPQHF
TRBJ2-3	TRBV27	.	14	.	TGTGCCAGCAGTTTAATGGTGGCCACAGATACGCAGTATTTT	CASSLMVATDTQYF
TRBJ1-2	TRBV5-6	.	13	.	TGTGCCAGCAGCTTGGGGGAGGGGTATGGCTACACCTTC	CASSLGEGYGYTF
TRBJ1-5	TRBV19	few	13	.	TGTGCCAGTAGTATAGCCCGGTCTCCGACCCAGCATTTT	CASSIARSPTQHF
TRBJ2-3	TRBV4-3	.	15	.	TGCGCCAGCAGCCAAGATTTCAGGAGCACAGATACGCAGTATTTT	CASSQDFRSTDTQYF
TRBJ2-5	TRBV6-5	.	14	TRBD1	TGTGCCAGCAGTCAACTGACAGGGCAAGAGACCCAGTACTTC	CASSQLTGQETQYF
TRBJ1-2	TRBV5-1	.	14	.	TGCGCCAGCAGCTCGACAGGAACTAACTATGGCTACACCTTC	CASSSTGTNYGYTF
TRBJ1-1	TRBV7-9	.	12	.	TGTGCCAGCAGCTTAACCCAGGATGAAGCTTTCTTT	CASSLTQDEAFF
TRBJ1-1	TRBV15	.	15	.	TGTGCCACCAGCAGAGAACGGGTCGGGAACACTGAAGCTTTCTTT	CATSRERVGNTEAFF
TRBJ1-1	TRBV13	.	16	.	TGTGCCAGCAGCTTAGGTTACAGGGCACGGAACACTGAAGCTTTCTTT	CASSLGYRARNTEAFF
TRBJ1-1	TRBV4-3	.	16	.	TGCGCCAGCAGCCTGAACTTCAAATCCGCGGACACTGAAGCTTTCTTT	CASSLNFKSADTEAFF
TRBJ2-7	TRBV2	few	11	.	TGTGCCAGCAGTAGCCCCTACGAGCAGTACTTC	CASSSPYEQYF
TRBJ1-1	TRBV19	.	13	TRBD1	TGTGCCAGTATAAACAGGGGGAACACTGAAGCTTTCTTT	CASINRGNTEAFF
TRBJ1-2	TRBV5-1	.	17	.	TGCGCCAGCAGCCCAGGCCCGGGGGGGTCGGCTAACTATGGCTACACCTTC	CASSPGPGGSANYGYTF
TRBJ2-1	TRBV12-5	.	19	TRBD2	TGTGCTAGTGGTTTGGTACTCGGGGGACTCGGCGGGAGAGGCGGTGAGCAGTTCTTC	CASGLVLGGLGGRGGEQFF
TRBJ2-1	TRBV11-2	.	15	TRBD1	TGTGCCAGCAGCTTAGGAGGGGGCGCCTACAATGAGCAGTTCTTC	CASSLGGGAYNEQFF
TRBJ2-7	TRBV15	.	20	TRBD1	TGTGCCACCAGCAGAGAAATAGTGGCAGGGGGCGACCCTAAACGCTACGAGCAGTACTTC	CATSREIVAGGDPKRYEQYF
TRBJ2-7	TRBV10-1	.	14	.	TGCGCCAGCAGTAAAGGAGGCAGAGACTACGAGCAGTACTTC	CASSKGGRDYEQYF
TRBJ2-1	TRBV30	.	14	TRBD2	TGTGCCTGGAGTTCCAGCGGGGGGTACAATGAGCAGTTCTTC	CAWSSSGGYNEQFF
TRBJ2-3	TRBV6-5	.	15	.	TGTGCCAGCAGTTACGAGACGGGGGGCACAGATACGCAGTATTTT	CASSYETGGTDTQYF
TRBJ1-2	TRBV4-2	.	15	.	TGTGCCAGCAGCCTCGCAGGGAGGGGAAACTATGGCTACACCTTC	CASSLAGRGNYGYTF
TRBJ1-1	TRBV28	.	11	.	TGTGCCAGCAGACTCAACACTGAAGCTTTCTTT	CASRLNTEAFF
TRBJ2-7	TRBV7-9	.	15	.	TGTGCCAGCAGCACCGGACAGCCCGGCTCCTACGAGCAGTACTTC	CASSTGQPGSYEQYF
TRBJ1-5	TRBV10-3	.	15	.	TGTGCCATCAGTGAGTCAGGACAGTGGGATCGGCCCCAGCATTTT	CAISESGQWDRPQHF
TRBJ1-4	TRBV9	.	13	.	TGTGCCAGCAGCGCCCTTACTAATGAAAAACTGTTTTTT	CASSALTNEKLFF
TRBJ2-1	TRBV30	.	13	.	TGTGCCTGGAGCGGGTCGTCAGGGGATGAGCAGTTCTTC	CAWSGSSGDEQFF
TRBJ2-7	TRBV4-2	few	17	TRBD2	TGTGCCAGCAGCCAGGGATTTTTGACTAGCGGGAGAAACGAGCAGTACTTC	CASSQGFLTSGRNEQYF